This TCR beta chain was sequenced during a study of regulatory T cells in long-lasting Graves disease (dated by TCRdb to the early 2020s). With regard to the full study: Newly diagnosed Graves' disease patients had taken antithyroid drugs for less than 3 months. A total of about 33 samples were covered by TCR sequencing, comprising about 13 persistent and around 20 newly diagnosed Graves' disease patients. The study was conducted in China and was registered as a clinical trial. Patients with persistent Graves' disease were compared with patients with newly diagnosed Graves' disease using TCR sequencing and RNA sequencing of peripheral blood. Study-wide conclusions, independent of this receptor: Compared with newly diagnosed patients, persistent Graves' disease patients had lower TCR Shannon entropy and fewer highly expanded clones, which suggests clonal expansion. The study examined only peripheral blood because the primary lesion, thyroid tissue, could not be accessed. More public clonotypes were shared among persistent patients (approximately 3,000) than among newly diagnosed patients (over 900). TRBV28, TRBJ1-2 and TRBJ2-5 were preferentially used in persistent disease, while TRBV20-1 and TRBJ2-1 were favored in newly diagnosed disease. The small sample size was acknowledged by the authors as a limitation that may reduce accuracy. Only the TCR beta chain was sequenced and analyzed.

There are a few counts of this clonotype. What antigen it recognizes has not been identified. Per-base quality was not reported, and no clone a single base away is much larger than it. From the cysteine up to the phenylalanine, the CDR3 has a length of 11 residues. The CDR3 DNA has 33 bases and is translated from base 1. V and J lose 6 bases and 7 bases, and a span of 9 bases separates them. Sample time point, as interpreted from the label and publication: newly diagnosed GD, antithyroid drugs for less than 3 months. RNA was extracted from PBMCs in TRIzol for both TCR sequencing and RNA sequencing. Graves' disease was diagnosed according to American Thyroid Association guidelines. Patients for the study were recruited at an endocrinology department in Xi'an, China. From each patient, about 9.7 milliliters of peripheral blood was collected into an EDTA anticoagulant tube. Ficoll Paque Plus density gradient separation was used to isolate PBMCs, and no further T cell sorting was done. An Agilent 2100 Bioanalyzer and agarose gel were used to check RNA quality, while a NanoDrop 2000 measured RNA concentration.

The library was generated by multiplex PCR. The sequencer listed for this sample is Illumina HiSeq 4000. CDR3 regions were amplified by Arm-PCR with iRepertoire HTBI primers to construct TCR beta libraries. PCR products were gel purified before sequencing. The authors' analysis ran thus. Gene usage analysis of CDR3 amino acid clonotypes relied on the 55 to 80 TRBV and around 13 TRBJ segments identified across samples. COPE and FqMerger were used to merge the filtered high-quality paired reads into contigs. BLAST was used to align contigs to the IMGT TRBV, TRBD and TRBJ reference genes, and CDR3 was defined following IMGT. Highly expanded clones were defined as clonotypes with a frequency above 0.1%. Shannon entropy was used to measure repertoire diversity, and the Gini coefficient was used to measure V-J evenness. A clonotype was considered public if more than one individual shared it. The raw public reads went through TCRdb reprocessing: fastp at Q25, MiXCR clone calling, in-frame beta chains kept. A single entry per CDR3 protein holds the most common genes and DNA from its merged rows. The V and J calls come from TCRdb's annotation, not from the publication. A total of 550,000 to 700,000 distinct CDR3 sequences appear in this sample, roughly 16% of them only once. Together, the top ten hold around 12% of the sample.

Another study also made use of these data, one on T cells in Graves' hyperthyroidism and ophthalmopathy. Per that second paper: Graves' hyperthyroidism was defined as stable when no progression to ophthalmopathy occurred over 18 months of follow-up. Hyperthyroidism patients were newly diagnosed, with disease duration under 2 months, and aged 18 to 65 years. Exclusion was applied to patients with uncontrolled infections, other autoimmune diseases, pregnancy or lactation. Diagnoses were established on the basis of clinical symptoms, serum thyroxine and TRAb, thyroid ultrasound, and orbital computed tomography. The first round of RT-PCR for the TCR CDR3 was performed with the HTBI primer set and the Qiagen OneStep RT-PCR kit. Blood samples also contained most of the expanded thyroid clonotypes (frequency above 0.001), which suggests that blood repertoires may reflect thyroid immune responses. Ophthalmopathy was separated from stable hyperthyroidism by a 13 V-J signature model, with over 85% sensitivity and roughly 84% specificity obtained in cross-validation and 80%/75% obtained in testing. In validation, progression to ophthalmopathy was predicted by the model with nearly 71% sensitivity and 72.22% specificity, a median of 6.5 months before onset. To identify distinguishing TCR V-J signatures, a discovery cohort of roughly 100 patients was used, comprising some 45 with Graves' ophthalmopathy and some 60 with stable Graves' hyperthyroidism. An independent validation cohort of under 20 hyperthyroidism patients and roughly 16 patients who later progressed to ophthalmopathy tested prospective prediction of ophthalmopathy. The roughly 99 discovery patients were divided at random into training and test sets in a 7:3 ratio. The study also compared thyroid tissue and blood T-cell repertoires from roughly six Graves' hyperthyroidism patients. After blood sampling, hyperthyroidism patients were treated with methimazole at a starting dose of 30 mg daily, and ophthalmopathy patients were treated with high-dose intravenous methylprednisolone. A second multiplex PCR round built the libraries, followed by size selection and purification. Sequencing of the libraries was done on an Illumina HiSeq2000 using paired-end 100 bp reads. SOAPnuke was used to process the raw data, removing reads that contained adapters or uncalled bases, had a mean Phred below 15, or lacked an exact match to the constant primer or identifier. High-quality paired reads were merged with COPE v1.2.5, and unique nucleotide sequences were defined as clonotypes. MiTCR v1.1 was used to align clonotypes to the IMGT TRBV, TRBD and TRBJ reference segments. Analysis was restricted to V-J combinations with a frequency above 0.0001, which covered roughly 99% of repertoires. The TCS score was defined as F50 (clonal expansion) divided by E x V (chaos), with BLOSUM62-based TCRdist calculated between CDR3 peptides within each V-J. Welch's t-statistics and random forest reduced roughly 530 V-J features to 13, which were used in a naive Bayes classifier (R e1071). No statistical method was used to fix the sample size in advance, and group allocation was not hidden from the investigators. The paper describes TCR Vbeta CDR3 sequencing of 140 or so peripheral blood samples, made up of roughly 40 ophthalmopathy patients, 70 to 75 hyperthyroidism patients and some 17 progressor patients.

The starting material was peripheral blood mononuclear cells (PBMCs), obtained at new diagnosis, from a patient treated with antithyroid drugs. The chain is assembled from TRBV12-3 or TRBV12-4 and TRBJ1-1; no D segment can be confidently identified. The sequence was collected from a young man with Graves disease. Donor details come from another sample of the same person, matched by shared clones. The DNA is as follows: TGTGCCAGCAGGAGCCGACTTGAAGCTTTCTTT. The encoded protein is CASRSRLEAFF.